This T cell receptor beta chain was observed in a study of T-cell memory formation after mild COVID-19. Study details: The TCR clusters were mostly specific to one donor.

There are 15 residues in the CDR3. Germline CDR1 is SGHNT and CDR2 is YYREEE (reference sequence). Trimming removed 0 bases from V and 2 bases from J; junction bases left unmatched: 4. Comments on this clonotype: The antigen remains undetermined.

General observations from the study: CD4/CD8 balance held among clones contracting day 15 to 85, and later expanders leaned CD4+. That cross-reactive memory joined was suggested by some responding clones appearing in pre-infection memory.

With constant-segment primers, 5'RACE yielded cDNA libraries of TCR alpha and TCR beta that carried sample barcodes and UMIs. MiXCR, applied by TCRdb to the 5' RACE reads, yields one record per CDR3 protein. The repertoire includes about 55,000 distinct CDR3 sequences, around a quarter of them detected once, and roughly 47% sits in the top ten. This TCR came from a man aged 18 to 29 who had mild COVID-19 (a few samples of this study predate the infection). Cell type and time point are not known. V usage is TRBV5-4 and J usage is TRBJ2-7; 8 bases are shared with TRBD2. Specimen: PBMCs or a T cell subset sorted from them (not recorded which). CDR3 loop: CASSLDLAGPYEQYF. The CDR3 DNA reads TGTGCCAGCAGCTTGGATCTAGCGGGTCCCTACGAGCAGTACTTC.